This TCR beta chain stems from a study of shared clonotypes between healthy human individuals. Clones were sequenced by immunoSEQ multiplex PCR, and TCRdb holds only the in-frame ones, with some missing. The data hold around 1.9 million clones, with about 94% observed a single time. J gave up 8 bases and V 3 bases, and 5 bases lay outside the gene matches. This CDR3 is 15 amino acids long. The germline CDR1 and CDR2 sequences are MGHDK and SYGVNS. Terminally differentiated effector memory CD45RA+ cells were excluded from the naive CD8 cells, which were CD45RO-negative and positively selected for CCR7. This clone came up once.

The clonotype was recovered from a man between 18 and 35 years old in good health. Some clones in this sample may be carry-over from other donors' samples. This chain links TRBV25-1 with TRBJ2-1, with 12 bases matching TRBD2. Source material: naive CD8+ T cells from PBMCs. The CDR3 protein is CASSEGLAGGYEQFF. In DNA form, the CDR3 reads TGTGCCAGCAGTGAGGGGCTAGCGGGAGGGTATGAGCAGTTCTTC.